These 8 T cell receptor beta chains came from one sample sequenced in a study of a mutant IDH1 vaccine in newly diagnosed glioma. The time point: week 35, safety follow-up. The investigators gave 300 ug of mutant IDH1 20-mer peptide in each vaccine dose, together with topical imiquimod. Repertoires were generated with immunoSEQ multiplex PCR, while TCRdb's copy carries only in-frame clones and drops some. The sample has 60,000 or so clones; around 84% are singletons. No antigen is known for these receptors. This material consisted of PBMCs, taken from a glioma patient whose treatment included an IDH1 peptide vaccine. Source of these receptors: a man aged 25-40 years with glioma.

The table lists this clone with a count of one. The chain uses TRBV7-2 and TRBJ2-5; a possible D gene is TRBD2 (6 bases). CDR3 length equals 11 residues. From germline, CDR1 is SGHTA and CDR2 FQGNSA. Trimming took off 3 bases at V and 11 bases at J, with 10 bases between the two ends. Here the CDR3 reads CASSFSREQYF. In DNA form, the CDR3 reads TGTGCCAGCAGCTTCTCCCGGGAGCAGTACTTC.

V is TRBV5-1 and J is TRBJ2-7; 9 positions agree with TRBD1. Germline assignment: CDR1 SGHRS and CDR2 YFSETQ. This CDR3 is 13 amino acids long. The trim removed 2 bases at V and 6 bases at J, leaving 3 bases unmatched. CDR3: CASSFTGGVEQYF. CDR3 nucleotides: TGCGCCAGCAGCTTTACAGGGGGCGTCGAGCAGTACTTC.

The rearrangement joins TRBV7-9 to TRBJ1-6; tentatively, D is TRBD1 (5 bases). V gave up 1 base and J gave up 8 bases, with 18 bases separating them. The CDR3 has 17 amino acids. Germline CDR1 reads SEHNR; CDR2 reads FQNEAQ (reference sequence). For the CDR3, the DNA is TGTGCCAGCAGCTTAGATTTTCTGGCCCTCAGGGATTCACCCCTCCACTTT. Translation gives CASSLDFLALRDSPLHF.

This chain joins TRBV2 and TRBJ2-3, with TRBD2 matching 11 bases. There are 15 residues in the CDR3. Unmatched junction bases numbered 8, after V lost 6 bases and J lost 6 bases. Germline CDR1 SNHLY, CDR2 FYNNEI. CDR3 sequence (DNA): TGTGCCAGCAGACTCCTAGCGGGGGGCCGTGATACGCAGTATTTT. Translating it yields CASRLLAGGRDTQYF.

The chain employs TRBV9 and TRBJ2-3, with D perhaps TRBD2 (5 bases). CDR1 is SGDLS and CDR2 is YYNGEE in the germline V gene. The CDR3 runs 16 residues. V lost 3 bases, J lost 2 bases, and 16 bases lay in between. CDR3 coding DNA: TGTGCCAGCAGCGCCATGCCCGGGGATAACACAGATACGCAGTATTTT. It translates to CASSAMPGDNTDTQYF.

By its share, this clone is medium-sized. This sequence joins TRBV6-4 and TRBJ2-3; the match to TRBD2 covers 13 bases. This CDR3 is 15 amino acids long. Germline values: CDR1 MRHNA, CDR2 SNTAGT. Losses at the gene ends were 2 bases for V and 4 bases for J; bases not matched to a gene: 0. For the CDR3, the DNA is TGTGCCAGCAGTGACACTAGCGGGGGGGCAGATACGCAGTATTTT. Translated, it gives CASSDTSGGADTQYF.

The chain employs TRBV7-2 and TRBJ2-5; 7 nucleotides line up with TRBD2. V dropped 1 base and J dropped 2; count of bases not matched to a gene: 10. Germline V CDR1 and CDR2: SGHTA, FQGNSA. The CDR3 has 17 amino acids. The CDR3 nucleotides read TGTGCCAGCAGCTTAGTGGGAAGCGGGGCCAAACAAGAGACCCAGTACTTC. Amino acid sequence: CASSLVGSGAKQETQYF.

The CDR3 bases are TGTGCCAGCAGCCTGATCCCGGACAGGGCCGGTGCAGGCCCTGGCTACACCTTC. Translation: CASSLIPDRAGAGPGYTF. This rearrangement joins TRBV5-5 to TRBJ1-2, with 8 positions matching TRBD1. Trimming cost V 4 bases and J 7 bases; bases outside gene matches: 21. The CDR3 consists of 18 residues. Germline CDR1 is SGHKS and CDR2 is YYEKEE (reference sequence).